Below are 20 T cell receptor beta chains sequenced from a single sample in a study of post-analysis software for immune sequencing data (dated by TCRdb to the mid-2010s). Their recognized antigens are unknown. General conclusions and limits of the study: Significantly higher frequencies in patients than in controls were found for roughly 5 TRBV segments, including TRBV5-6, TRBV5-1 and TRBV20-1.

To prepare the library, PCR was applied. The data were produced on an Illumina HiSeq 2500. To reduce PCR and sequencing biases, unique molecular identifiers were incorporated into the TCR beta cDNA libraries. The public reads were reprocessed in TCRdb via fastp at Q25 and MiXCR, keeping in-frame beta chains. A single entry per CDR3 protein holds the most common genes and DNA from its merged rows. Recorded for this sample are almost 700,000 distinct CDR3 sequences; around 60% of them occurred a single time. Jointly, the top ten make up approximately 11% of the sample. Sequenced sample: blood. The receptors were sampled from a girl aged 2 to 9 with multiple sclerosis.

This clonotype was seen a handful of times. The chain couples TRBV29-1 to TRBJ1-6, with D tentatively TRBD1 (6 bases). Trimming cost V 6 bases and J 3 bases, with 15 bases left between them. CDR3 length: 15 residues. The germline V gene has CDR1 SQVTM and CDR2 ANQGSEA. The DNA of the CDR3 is TGCAGCGTGCGAGTGGGGGCCCTCTATAATTCACCCCTCCACTTT. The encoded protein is CSVRVGALYNSPLHF.

CDR3 protein: CASSLVPGTNTGELFF. In DNA, the CDR3 is TGTGCCAGCAGCTTAGTTCCTGGGACGAACACCGGGGAGCTGTTTTTT. This chain joins TRBV7-9 and TRBJ2-2; D uncertain. Trimming removed 1 base at V and 0 bases at J, with 9 bases between. The CDR3 is 16 amino acids. Germline-derived CDR1 and CDR2 are SEHNR and FQNEAQ (reference sequence).

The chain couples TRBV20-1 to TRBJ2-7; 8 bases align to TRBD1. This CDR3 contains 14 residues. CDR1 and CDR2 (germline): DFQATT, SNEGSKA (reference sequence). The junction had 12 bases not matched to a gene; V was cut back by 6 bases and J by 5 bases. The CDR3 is CSAYRQGFNHEQYF. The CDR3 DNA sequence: TGCAGTGCCTACCGACAGGGGTTCAATCACGAGCAGTACTTC.

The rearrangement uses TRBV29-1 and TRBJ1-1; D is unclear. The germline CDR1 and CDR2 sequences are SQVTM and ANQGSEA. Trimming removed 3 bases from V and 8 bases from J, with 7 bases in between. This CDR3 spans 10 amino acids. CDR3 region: CSVDDNEAFF. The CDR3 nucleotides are TGCAGCGTTGATGATAACGAAGCTTTCTTT.

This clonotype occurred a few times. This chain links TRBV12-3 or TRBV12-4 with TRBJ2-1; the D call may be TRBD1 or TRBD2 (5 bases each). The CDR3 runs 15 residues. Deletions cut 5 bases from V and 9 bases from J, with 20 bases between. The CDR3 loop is CASSGGPRTFAEQFF. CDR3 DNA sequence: TGTGCCAGCAGTGGGGGACCCCGTACGTTTGCTGAGCAGTTCTTC.

CDR3 sequence (DNA): TGTGCCAGCAGCCCACCGGACGGGGAGACTATCAATGAGCAGTTCTTC. Protein: CASSPPDGETINEQFF. The chain employs TRBV7-9 and TRBJ2-1; tentative D call: TRBD2 (5 bases). This CDR3 contains 16 residues. The ends were cut back, 5 bases at V and 6 bases at J, with 20 bases in the middle. Germline V gene lookup returns CDR1 SEHNR and CDR2 FQNEAQ (reference sequence).

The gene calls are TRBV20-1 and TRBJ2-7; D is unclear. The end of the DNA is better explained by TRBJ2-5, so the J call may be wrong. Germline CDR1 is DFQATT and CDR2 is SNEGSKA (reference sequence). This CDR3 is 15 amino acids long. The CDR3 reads CSARDPGRASQTQYF. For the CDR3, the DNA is TGCAGTGCTAGAGATCCCGGGCGCGCATCTCAGACCCAGTACTTC.

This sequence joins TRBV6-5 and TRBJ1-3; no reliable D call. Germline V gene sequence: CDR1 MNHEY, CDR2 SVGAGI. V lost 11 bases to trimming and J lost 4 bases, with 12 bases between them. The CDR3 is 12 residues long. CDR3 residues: CAARTLGNTIYF. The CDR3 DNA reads TGTGCCGCCCGGACTCTCGGAAACACCATATATTTT.

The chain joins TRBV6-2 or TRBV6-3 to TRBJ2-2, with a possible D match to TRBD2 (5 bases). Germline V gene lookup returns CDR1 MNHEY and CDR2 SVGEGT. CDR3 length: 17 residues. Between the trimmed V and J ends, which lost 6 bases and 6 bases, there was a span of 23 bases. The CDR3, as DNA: TGTGCCAGCAGAAAAGGCCTTCTGAGGGTGACTGCCGGGGAGCTGTTTTTT. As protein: CASRKGLLRVTAGELFF.

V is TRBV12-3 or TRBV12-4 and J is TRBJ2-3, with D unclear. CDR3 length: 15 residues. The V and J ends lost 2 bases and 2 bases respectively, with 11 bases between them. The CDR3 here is CASSLRSELTDTQYF. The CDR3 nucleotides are TGTGCCAGCAGTTTACGGTCAGAACTCACAGATACGCAGTATTTT.

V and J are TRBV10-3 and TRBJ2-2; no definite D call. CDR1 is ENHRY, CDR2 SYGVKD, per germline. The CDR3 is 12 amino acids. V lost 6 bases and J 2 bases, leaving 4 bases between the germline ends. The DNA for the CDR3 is TGTGCCATCAGCGAAAACACCGGGGAGCTGTTTTTT. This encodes CAISENTGELFF.

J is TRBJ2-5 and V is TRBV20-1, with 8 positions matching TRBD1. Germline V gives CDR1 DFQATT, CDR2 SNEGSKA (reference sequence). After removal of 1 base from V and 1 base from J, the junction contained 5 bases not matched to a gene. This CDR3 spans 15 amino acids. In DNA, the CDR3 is TGCAGTGCTAGAGGGCAAACAGGGGGCCAAGAGACCCAGTACTTC. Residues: CSARGQTGGQETQYF.

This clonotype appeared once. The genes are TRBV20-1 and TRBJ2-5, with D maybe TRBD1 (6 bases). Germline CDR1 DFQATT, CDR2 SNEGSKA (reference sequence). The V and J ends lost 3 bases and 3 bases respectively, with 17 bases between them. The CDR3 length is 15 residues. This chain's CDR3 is CSASFPGESKETQYF. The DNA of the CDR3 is TGCAGTGCTAGCTTCCCAGGGGAAAGCAAAGAGACCCAGTACTTC.

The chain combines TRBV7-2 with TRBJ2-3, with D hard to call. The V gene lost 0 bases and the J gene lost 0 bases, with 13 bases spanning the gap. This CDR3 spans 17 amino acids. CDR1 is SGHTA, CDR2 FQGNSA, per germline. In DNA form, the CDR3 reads TGTGCCAGCAGCTTAGCGTTGATTACGTCTAGCACAGATACGCAGTATTTT. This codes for CASSLALITSSTDTQYF.

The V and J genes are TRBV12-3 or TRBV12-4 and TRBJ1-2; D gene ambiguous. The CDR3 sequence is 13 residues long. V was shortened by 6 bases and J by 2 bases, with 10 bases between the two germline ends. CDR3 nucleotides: TGTGCCAGCAGCAAAACGGACAACTATGGCTACACCTTC. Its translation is CASSKTDNYGYTF.

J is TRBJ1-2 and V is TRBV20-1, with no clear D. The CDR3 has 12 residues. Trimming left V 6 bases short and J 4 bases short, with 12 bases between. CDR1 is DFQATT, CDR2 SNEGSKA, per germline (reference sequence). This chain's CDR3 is CSALIPSYGYTF. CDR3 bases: TGCAGTGCATTAATCCCAAGCTATGGCTACACCTTC.

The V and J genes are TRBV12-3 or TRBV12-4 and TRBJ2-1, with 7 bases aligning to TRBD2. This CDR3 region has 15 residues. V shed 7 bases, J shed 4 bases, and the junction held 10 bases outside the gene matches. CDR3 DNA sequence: TGTGCCAGCACCCGAGGCGGGAGAGCTTACAATGAGCAGTTCTTC. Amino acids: CASTRGGRAYNEQFF.

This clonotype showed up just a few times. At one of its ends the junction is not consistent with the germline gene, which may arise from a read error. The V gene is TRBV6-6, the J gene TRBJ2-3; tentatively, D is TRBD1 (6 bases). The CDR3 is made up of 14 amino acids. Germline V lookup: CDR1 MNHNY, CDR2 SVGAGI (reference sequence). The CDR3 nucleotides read TGTGCCAGCAGCGCAGGGGTTGGCACAGATATGCAGTATTTT. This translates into CASSAGVGTDMQYF.

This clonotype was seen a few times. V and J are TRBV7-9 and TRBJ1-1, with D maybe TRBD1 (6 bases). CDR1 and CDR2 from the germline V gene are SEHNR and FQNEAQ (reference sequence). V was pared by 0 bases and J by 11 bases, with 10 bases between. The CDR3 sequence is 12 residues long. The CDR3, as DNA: TGTGCCAGCAGCTTAGCAGGGGGTGAGGCTTTCTTT. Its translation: CASSLAGGEAFF.

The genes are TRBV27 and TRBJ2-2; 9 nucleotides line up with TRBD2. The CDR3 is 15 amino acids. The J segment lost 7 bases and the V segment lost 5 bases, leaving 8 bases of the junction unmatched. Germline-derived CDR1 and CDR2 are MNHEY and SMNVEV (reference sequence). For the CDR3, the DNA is TGTGCCAGCAGTGAGGATCTAGCGGGGAACGGGGAGCTGTTTTTT. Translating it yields CASSEDLAGNGELFF.